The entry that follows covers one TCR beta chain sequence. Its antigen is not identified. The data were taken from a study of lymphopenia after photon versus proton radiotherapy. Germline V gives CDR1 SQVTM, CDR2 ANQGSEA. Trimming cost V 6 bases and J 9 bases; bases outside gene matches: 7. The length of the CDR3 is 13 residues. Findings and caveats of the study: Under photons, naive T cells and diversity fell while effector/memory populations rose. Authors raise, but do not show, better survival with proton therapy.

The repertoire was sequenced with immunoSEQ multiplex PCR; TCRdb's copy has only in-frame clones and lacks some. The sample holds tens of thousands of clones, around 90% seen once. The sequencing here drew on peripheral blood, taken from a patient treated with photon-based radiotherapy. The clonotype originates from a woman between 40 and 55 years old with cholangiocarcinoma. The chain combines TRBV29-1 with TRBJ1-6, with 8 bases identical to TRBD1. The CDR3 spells CSVRQGPLSPLHF. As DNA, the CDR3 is TGCAGCGTGAGACAGGGGCCCCTTTCACCCCTCCACTTT.